This TCR beta chain was captured in a study of blood T cell repertoires in COVID-19. About the research overall: Samples representing acute and convalescent COVID-19 were sourced from the United States, Italy and Spain. PBMCs, B-cell-depleted T cells, or T cells provided the cDNA or gDNA that made up the material.

The germline CDR1 and CDR2 sequences are MNHEY and SVGAGI. This CDR3 region has 13 residues. Germline trimming cut 10 bases from V and 8 bases from J; bases unmatched to any gene: 8. Sequencing used immunoSEQ multiplex PCR; TCRdb keeps in-frame clones, though not all of them. The sample consists of roughly 170,000 clones, roughly nine tenths of them appearing once. The chain joins TRBV6-5 to TRBJ1-6, with 7 bases lining up with TRBD1. The receptor comes from a man in his fifties or sixties with acute or convalescent COVID-19. Sequencing was performed on peripheral blood. In DNA, the CDR3 is TGTGCCACCGGCGGACAGGAGGATTCACCCCTCCACTTT. Translation gives CATGGQEDSPLHF.